This T cell receptor (beta chain) appears in the sequencing data of a study of blood T cell repertoires in COVID-19. Study background: In each case, the material was cDNA or gDNA derived from T cells, B-cell-depleted T cells, or PBMCs.

Cohort 3 donors were reported recovered after two negative PCRs, clearance, or symptom resolution. Sequencing used immunoSEQ multiplex PCR; TCRdb keeps in-frame clones, though not all of them. The sample yields 150,000 or so clones, roughly 87% seen once. Germline loops: CDR1 LNHNV, CDR2 YYDKDF (reference sequence). This CDR3 contains 16 residues. The V gene end was trimmed by 1 base and the J gene end by 6 bases; junction bases not matched to a gene: 10. Input material: PBMCs or T cells enriched from blood (not recorded which). This chain connects TRBV15 to TRBJ1-1; 8 bases fit TRBD1. The TCR sequence derives from a woman aged 45-60 years who had recovered from COVID-19. CDR3 residues: CATSRGGQGAWAEAFF. DNA of the CDR3: TGTGCCACCAGCAGAGGGGGGCAGGGGGCCTGGGCTGAAGCTTTCTTT.